This T cell receptor beta chain was observed in a study of CD8 T cells in ankylosing spondylitis. Study results and caveats: CD8+ cells made up the disease-linked clones, which were relatively rare in peripheral blood. Apparently characteristic of ankylosing spondylitis blood was a TCR beta motif (about 8 highly homologous variants).

The germline gives CDR1 KGHSH, CDR2 LQKENI. The CDR3 spans 13 residues. The V and J ends lost 1 base and 12 bases respectively, with 13 bases between them. The sample holds a few counts of this clonotype. The antigen is not known. TCRdb fed the 5' RACE reads into MiXCR, producing one record per CDR3 protein. The sample consists of 250,000 to 400,000 distinct CDR3 sequences, roughly 12% of them appearing once. Sequenced material: blood, either unsorted or a sorted T cell fraction (not recorded which). The clonotype was recovered from a female donor with ankylosing spondylitis or in good health (not recorded which). The genes are TRBV18 and TRBJ2-1, with D perhaps matching TRBD1 or TRBD2 (6 bases each). In nucleotides, the CDR3 is TGTGCCAGCTCACCACAACAACAGGGAGGGCAGTTCTTC. Encoded protein: CASSPQQQGGQFF.